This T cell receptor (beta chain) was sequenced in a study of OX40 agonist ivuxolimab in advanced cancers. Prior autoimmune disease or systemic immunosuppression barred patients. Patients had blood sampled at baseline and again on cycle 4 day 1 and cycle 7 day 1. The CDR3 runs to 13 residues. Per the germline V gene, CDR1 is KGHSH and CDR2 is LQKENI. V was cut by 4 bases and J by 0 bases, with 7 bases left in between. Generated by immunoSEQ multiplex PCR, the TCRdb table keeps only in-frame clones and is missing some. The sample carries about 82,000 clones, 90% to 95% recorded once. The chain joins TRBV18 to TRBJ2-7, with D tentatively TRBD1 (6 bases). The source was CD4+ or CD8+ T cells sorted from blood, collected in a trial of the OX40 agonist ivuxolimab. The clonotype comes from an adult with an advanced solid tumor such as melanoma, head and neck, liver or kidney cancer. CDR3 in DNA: TGTGCCAGCTCACGGGACAACTCCTACGAGCAGTACTTC. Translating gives CASSRDNSYEQYF.